Following are 23 T cell receptor beta chains from one sample sequenced in a study of early T cells in non-severe SARS-CoV-2 infection. TCRdb analysed the 5' RACE reads with MiXCR anew, one entry per CDR3 protein. This sample has tens of thousands of distinct CDR3 sequences, with around 4.5% found just once. Sample: whole blood. These receptors all stem from an adult who was a healthcare worker with PCR-confirmed SARS-CoV-2 infection or an uninfected control (not recorded which).

This clonotype appeared many times. The genes are TRBV7-3 and TRBJ2-3, with TRBD1 matching over 8 bases. Germline-derived CDR1 and CDR2 are SGHTA and FQGTGA. Trimming removed 4 bases from V and 1 base from J; junction bases left unmatched: 4. The CDR3 is made up of 15 amino acids. CDR3 amino acids: CASSSDRGRTDTQYF. In nucleotides, the CDR3 is TGTGCCAGCAGCTCAGACAGGGGTCGCACAGATACGCAGTATTTT. Complete variable domain (other parts from reference TRBV7-3 and TRBJ2-3): GAGVSQTPSNKVTEKGKYVELRCDPISGHTALYWYRQSLGQGPEFLIYFQGTGAADDSGLPNDRFFAVRPEGSVSTLKIQRTERGDSAVYLCASSSDRGRTDTQYFGPGTRLTVL.

Judged by abundance, this clonotype is medium-sized. This chain links TRBV18 with TRBJ2-6, with D maybe TRBD2 (5 bases). The CDR3 totals 21 residues. CDR1 and CDR2 from the germline V gene are KGHSH and LQKENI. Trimming took 1 base from V and 1 from J, leaving 23 bases between them. The CDR3 protein is CASSPLGFRDWPLSGANVLTF. The CDR3 DNA reads as TGTGCCAGCTCACCACTAGGATTCCGGGATTGGCCGCTTTCTGGGGCCAACGTCCTGACTTTC.

This clonotype has ten or more counts. Lacking the conserved final phenylalanine or tryptophan, this CDR3 likely reflects a read error. The rearrangement joins TRBV25-1 to TRBJ2-7; D remains unclear. CDR1 and CDR2 from the germline V gene are MGHDK and SYGVNS. CDR3 length equals 13 residues. Trimming stripped 4 bases from V and 1 base from J, with 8 bases between. CDR3: CASSGRNSYEQYS. CDR3 coding DNA: TGTGCCAGCAGTGGCAGGAATTCCTACGAGCAGTACTCC.

This clonotype has a count of ten or more. The chain employs TRBV2 and TRBJ2-5, with D perhaps TRBD2 (6 bases). Deletions cut 6 bases from V and 7 bases from J, with 21 bases between. The V gene's germline CDR1 is SNHLY and CDR2 FYNNEI. The CDR3 contains 15 residues. This CDR3 reads CASSEIAVQTGTQYF. The CDR3 nucleotides read TGTGCCAGCAGCGAAATAGCGGTCCAAACGGGGACCCAGTACTTC.

This clonotype was counted at least ten times. The rearrangement uses TRBV20-1 and TRBJ2-5; D is possibly TRBD2 (5 bases). Germline V gene sequence: CDR1 DFQATT, CDR2 SNEGSKA (reference sequence). V lost 1 base and J lost 3, with 9 bases in between. This CDR3 comprises 13 residues. The CDR3 bases are TGCAGTGCTAGAGTTGTGGGAGAAGAGACCCAGTACTTC. This sequence encodes CSARVVGEETQYF.

This clonotype has a count of ten or more. The chain joins TRBV14 to TRBJ2-5; 12 bases are a match to TRBD1. Per the germline V gene, CDR1 is SGHDN and CDR2 is FVKESK. CDR3 size: 16 residues. V gave up 5 bases and J gave up 5 bases; unmatched junction bases: 9. The CDR3 protein is CASSNRDRGPWETQYF. The CDR3 coding sequence is TGTGCCAGCAGCAACCGGGACAGGGGGCCGTGGGAGACCCAGTACTTC.

This clonotype was picked up a small number of times. The chain combines TRBV11-2 with TRBJ1-4, with D possibly matching TRBD1 (5 bases). Germline V CDR1 and CDR2: SGHAT, FQNNGV. V was shortened by 1 base and J by 0 bases, with 9 bases between the two germline ends. There are 16 residues in the CDR3. As DNA, the CDR3 is TGTGCCAGCAGCTTAGGACAGCTAGCAACTAATGAAAAACTGTTTTTT. Translating it yields CASSLGQLATNEKLFF.

The table lists this clonotype with a few counts. This may be a read error, as it is one base from a much larger clone. The chain is built from TRBV5-1 and TRBJ2-5; TRBD2 matches 15 bases. V lost 4 bases to trimming and J lost 5 bases; unmatched junction nucleotides: 6. The germline gives CDR1 SGHRS, CDR2 YFSETQ. CDR3 length: 16 amino acids. Written as DNA, the CDR3 is TGCGCCAGCAGCCCACGGACTAGCGGGAGGGTGGAGACCCAGTACTTC. Its translation is CASSPRTSGRVETQYF.

This clonotype has at least ten counts. The chain uses TRBV28 and TRBJ2-1, with 8 bases that match TRBD2. V was pared by 4 bases and J by 4 bases, with 6 bases of the junction left unmatched. CDR3 length: 15 residues. Germline V lookup: CDR1 MDHEN, CDR2 SYDVKM. The DNA of the CDR3 is TGTGCCAGCAGTTCCAGCGGGAGTGGGTACAATGAGCAGTTCTTC. As protein: CASSSSGSGYNEQFF.

This clonotype was detected many times. This rearrangement joins TRBV11-2 to TRBJ2-2; possible D gene TRBD2, 5 bases. V shed 7 bases and J shed 1 base, with 13 bases lying between them. CDR3 length: 15 residues. Germline values: CDR1 SGHAT, CDR2 FQNNGV. Written as DNA, the CDR3 is TGTGCCAGCATCCAATCACTAGGGAACACCGGGGAGCTGTTTTTT. Amino acids: CASIQSLGNTGELFF.

This clonotype was found many times. The rearrangement uses TRBV6-2 or TRBV6-3 and TRBJ2-6; D is unresolved. CDR3 length: 15 residues. Germline V gives CDR1 MNHEY, CDR2 SVGEGT. The V gene lost 5 bases and the J gene lost 1 base, with 9 bases spanning the gap. The CDR3 coding sequence is TGTGCCAGCAGTACCAGGACGTCTGGGGCCAACGTCCTGACTTTC. Translation: CASSTRTSGANVLTF.

This clonotype was counted ten times or more. V and J are TRBV7-9 and TRBJ2-7; no definite D call. The CDR3 spans 11 residues. In germline, CDR1 is SEHNR, CDR2 FQNEAQ (reference sequence). V lost 5 bases and J lost 6, with 8 bases in between. For the CDR3, the DNA is TGTGCCAGCAGCGAAGTATCCGAGCAGTACTTC. Its protein is CASSEVSEQYF.

V usage is TRBV6-5 and J usage is TRBJ2-7, with 8 bases fitting TRBD1. V lost 6 bases to trimming and J lost 2 bases; unmatched junction nucleotides: 12. Germline assignment: CDR1 MNHEY and CDR2 SVGAGI. The CDR3 contains 16 residues. The chain's CDR3 is CASRHRGQGITYEQYF. The CDR3 bases are TGTGCCAGCAGACATCGAGGACAGGGAATTACCTACGAGCAGTACTTC.

This clonotype was recorded at least ten times. The chain is built from TRBV7-3 and TRBJ1-1, with a tentative D call TRBD1 (6 bases). V gave up 5 bases and J gave up 4 bases, with 20 bases separating them. The CDR3 sequence is 16 residues long. CDR1 and CDR2 from the germline V gene are SGHTA and FQGTGA. The DNA for the CDR3 is TGTGCCAGCAGCCGGCGGGCAGGGGTATTCGGCACTGAAGCTTTCTTT. This codes for CASSRRAGVFGTEAFF.

The table lists this clonotype with many counts. The chain has TRBV28 and TRBJ1-5; 9 nucleotides line up with TRBD1. Unmatched junction bases numbered 11, after V lost 2 bases and J lost 0 bases. CDR1 MDHEN and CDR2 SYDVKM come from the germline V gene. The CDR3 consists of 19 residues. CDR3 in amino acids: CASSLHRGLGEYSNQPQHF. The DNA for the CDR3 is TGTGCCAGCAGTTTACACAGGGGGCTCGGAGAGTATAGCAATCAGCCCCAGCATTTT.

Ten or more counts support this clonotype. V usage is TRBV7-2 and J usage is TRBJ2-7; D remains ambiguous. Germline CDR1 reads SGHTA; CDR2 reads FQGNSA. Deletions cut 6 bases from V and 0 bases from J, with 6 bases between. This CDR3 has 12 amino acids. The CDR3 protein is CASSRPSYEQYF. Written as DNA, the CDR3 is TGTGCCAGCAGTCGACCCTCCTACGAGCAGTACTTC.

This clonotype showed up many times. The DNA of the CDR3 is TGTGCCAGCACCGCCTTCCCACTCCGCTCCTACAATGAGCAGTTCTTC. This codes for CASTAFPLRSYNEQFF. V is TRBV11-1 and J is TRBJ2-1, with D unresolved. The CDR3 runs 16 residues. The V end lost 7 bases, the J end lost 0 bases, and 16 bases lay between the germline ends. Germline CDR1 SGHAT, CDR2 FQDESV (reference sequence).

This clonotype has at least ten counts. The chain carries TRBV24-1 and TRBJ2-1; TRBD2 aligns across 9 bases. The V and J ends lost 4 bases and 1 base, in that order; junction bases with no gene match: 10. The germline V gene has CDR1 KGHDR and CDR2 SFDVKD. This CDR3 is built from 18 residues. The CDR3 region is CATSDPVSGSVSYNEQFF. The DNA of the CDR3 is TGTGCCACCAGTGACCCTGTTAGCGGGAGTGTGTCCTACAATGAGCAGTTCTTC.

The chain joins TRBV2 to TRBJ2-6; D remains ambiguous. V lost 6 bases and J lost 0, with 6 bases in between. CDR1 and CDR2 (germline): SNHLY, FYNNEI. CDR3 length: 14 residues. CDR3 bases: TGTGCCAGCAGGCAGAACTCTGGGGCCAACGTCCTGACTTTC. This encodes CASRQNSGANVLTF.

This clonotype was seen a few times. This sequence joins TRBV12-3 or TRBV12-4 and TRBJ2-4; unclear D gene. The CDR3 sequence is 14 residues long. Trimming left V 5 bases short and J 1 base short, with 9 bases between. The CDR3 reads CASSPFGAKNIQYF. DNA of the CDR3: TGTGCCAGCAGTCCTTTCGGGGCCAAAAACATTCAGTACTTC.

This clonotype was counted at least ten times. The chain has TRBV5-4 and TRBJ2-3; TRBD2 might be the D (6 bases). Trimming removed 5 bases at V and 4 bases at J, with 20 bases between. The germline CDR1 and CDR2 sequences are SGHNT and YYREEE (reference sequence). The CDR3 length is 16 residues. The DNA of the CDR3 is TGTGCCAGCAGGAACGACGGCGGGACCCCCTCAGATACGCAGTATTTT. Translated: CASRNDGGTPSDTQYF.

This clonotype was counted many times. The chain uses TRBV4-1 and TRBJ2-7, with no clear D. V lost 4 bases and J 3 bases, leaving 10 bases between the germline ends. Germline V gene data show CDR1 as MGHRA and CDR2 as YSYEKL. The CDR3 is 13 amino acids. The CDR3 nucleotides are TGCGCCAGCAGCCCGGACGGCGACTACGAGCAGTACTTC. It yields the protein CASSPDGDYEQYF.

This clonotype has at least ten counts. The chain couples TRBV15 to TRBJ2-2, with a tentative D call TRBD2 (5 bases). Germline V gene lookup returns CDR1 LNHNV and CDR2 YYDKDF (reference sequence). The CDR3 covers 15 residues. The ends were cut back, 2 bases at V and 2 bases at J, with 9 bases in the middle. In nucleotides, the CDR3 is TGTGCCACCAGCAGAAGGAGCGGAAACACCGGGGAGCTGTTTTTT. This encodes CATSRRSGNTGELFF.